These 25 T cell receptor beta chains came from one sample sequenced in a study of T cells in localized non-small cell lung cancer. Assay used: immunoSEQ multiplex PCR; TCRdb lists only in-frame clones, some missing. The sample comprises around 90,000 clones, 80% of which are singletons, and around 21% rests with the top ten. Source: PBMCs, taken before any cancer treatment. The source is a man between 40 and 70 years old with stage II squamous cell lung carcinoma.

The chain carries TRBV2 and TRBJ2-3; 7 bases agree with TRBD2. J was trimmed by 0 bases and V by 8 bases; bases with no gene match: 8. Germline CDR1 is SNHLY and CDR2 is FYNNEI. The CDR3 extends over 15 amino acids. CDR3: CASASLASSTDTQYF. In DNA, the CDR3 is TGTGCCAGCGCGTCACTAGCGTCTAGCACAGATACGCAGTATTTT. The entire variable domain, with the rest obtained from reference TRBV2 and TRBJ2-3, is as follows: EPEVTQTPSHQVTQMGQEVILRCVPISNHLYFYWYRQILGQKVEFLVSFYNNEISEKSEIFDDQFSVERPDGSNFTLKIRSTKLEDSAMYFCASASLASSTDTQYFGPGTRLTVL.

The CDR3 bases are TGTGCCAGCAGTGAAAGTGGGGGTAGGGGGGAGACCCAGTACTTC. Protein product: CASSESGGRGETQYF. The chain joins TRBV2 to TRBJ2-5, with D perhaps matching TRBD1 (6 bases). CDR1 is SNHLY, CDR2 FYNNEI, per germline. CDR3 length: 15 amino acids. V lost 2 bases to trimming and J lost 5 bases, with 15 bases between them.

The gene calls are TRBV6-1 and TRBJ2-1, with a weak D call TRBD2 (5 bases). Germline CDR1 MNHNS, CDR2 SASEGT. The CDR3 is 15 residues long. V was pared by 1 base and J by 8 bases, with 15 bases between. CDR3 amino acids: CASSEGGSQSYEQFF. For the CDR3, the DNA is TGTGCCAGCAGTGAAGGAGGGAGCCAGAGCTATGAGCAGTTCTTC.

This clone was seen once. This rearrangement joins TRBV9 to TRBJ2-6; D is uncertain. The CDR3 length is 15 residues. Per the germline V gene, CDR1 is SGDLS and CDR2 is YYNGEE. The V end was cut by 0 bases, the J end by 0 bases, with 4 bases between. The CDR3 sequence is CASSVVTSGANVLTF. CDR3 sequence (DNA): TGTGCCAGCAGCGTAGTTACCTCTGGGGCCAACGTCCTGACTTTC.

This rearrangement joins TRBV30 to TRBJ2-2; the match to TRBD2 covers 8 bases. Germline V gene lookup returns CDR1 GTSNPN and CDR2 SVGIG (reference sequence). The CDR3 contains 15 residues. Unmatched junction bases numbered 4, after V lost 0 bases and J lost 4 bases. For the CDR3, the DNA is TGTGCCTGGAGTGTAATGGCGGGAGGCACCGGGGAGCTGTTTTTT. Its translation is CAWSVMAGGTGELFF.

The chain joins TRBV6-1 to TRBJ1-4; the D is unclear. Germline V CDR1 and CDR2: MNHNS, SASEGT. The V gene lost 1 base and the J gene lost 6 bases, with 12 bases spanning the gap. The CDR3 length is 15 residues. The CDR3 region has the DNA TGTGCCAGCAGTGAAGACACCGGCGGCGATGAAAAACTGTTTTTT. This translates into CASSEDTGGDEKLFF.

The chain combines TRBV4-1 with TRBJ1-1; D gene unclear. Germline V lookup: CDR1 MGHRA, CDR2 YSYEKL. The CDR3 runs to 15 residues. Trimming pared 1 base from V and 3 bases from J, leaving 12 bases between. For the CDR3, the DNA is TGCGCCAGCAGCCAAGGATCGGGGAAGGACACTGAAGCTTTCTTT. Protein sequence: CASSQGSGKDTEAFF.

The V and J genes are TRBV5-1 and TRBJ1-1, with 7 bases fitting TRBD1. The CDR3 totals 15 residues. Trimming removed 0 bases from V and 1 base from J; junction bases left unmatched: 3. Germline V gene sequence: CDR1 SGHRS, CDR2 YFSETQ. DNA of the CDR3: TGCGCCAGCAGCTTGGGGGACAGCAGGAACACTGAAGCTTTCTTT. Its protein is CASSLGDSRNTEAFF.

The V and J genes are TRBV6-6 and TRBJ2-7; TRBD1 aligns across 8 bases. V lost 6 bases and J lost 1; bases outside the gene matches: 5. Germline CDR1 MNHNY, CDR2 SVGAGI (reference sequence). This CDR3 has 14 residues. The CDR3 loop is CASRPTGDSYEQYF. DNA for the CDR3: TGTGCCAGCAGGCCGACAGGGGATTCCTACGAGCAGTACTTC.

This chain links TRBV9 with TRBJ1-2; 7 bases align to TRBD1. The CDR3 is made up of 15 amino acids. The ends lost 3 bases at V and 7 bases at J; junction bases unmatched: 12. Germline V gives CDR1 SGDLS, CDR2 YYNGEE. CDR3: CASSAGTVLSRGYTF. The CDR3 region has the DNA TGTGCCAGCAGCGCCGGGACAGTTCTTTCACGTGGCTACACCTTC. Full variable domain (remainder filled in from reference TRBV9 and TRBJ1-2): DSGVTQTPKHLITATGQRVTLRCSPRSGDLSVYWYQQSLDQGLQFLIQYYNGEERAKGNILERFSAQQFPDLHSELNLSSLELGDSALYFCASSAGTVLSRGYTFGSGTRLTVV.

This clone has more than one count but fewer than ten. This sequence joins TRBV7-9 and TRBJ2-7; maybe TRBD1 (6 bases). V lost 5 bases and J lost 2, with 19 bases in between. This CDR3 is 16 amino acids long. In germline, CDR1 is SEHNR, CDR2 FQNEAQ (reference sequence). CDR3 in amino acids: CASSPMGTLGTYEQYF. Here the CDR3 DNA reads TGTGCCAGCAGCCCAATGGGGACACTTGGCACCTACGAGCAGTACTTC. Combining the CDR3 with reference TRBV7-9 and TRBJ2-7 gives the whole variable domain DTGVSQNPRHKITKRGQNVTFRCDPISEHNRLYWYRQTLGQGPEFLTYFQNEAQLEKSRLLSDRFSAERPKGSFSTLEIQRTEQGDSAMYLCASSPMGTLGTYEQYFGPGTRLTVT.

The V call is TRBV10-2, the J call TRBJ2-2; D is ambiguous. Between the trimmed V and J ends, which lost 4 bases and 7 bases, there was a span of 4 bases. This CDR3 spans 11 amino acids. The germline CDR1 and CDR2 sequences are WSHSY and SAAADI. This CDR3 is CASSGSGELFF. For the CDR3, the DNA is TGCGCCAGCAGTGGAAGCGGGGAGCTGTTTTTT.

This chain joins TRBV6-6 and TRBJ1-2, with D possibly matching TRBD1 (6 bases). This CDR3 region has 14 residues. Germline V gene lookup returns CDR1 MNHNY and CDR2 SVGAGI (reference sequence). V dropped 7 bases and J dropped 10 bases, with 22 bases sitting between them. The CDR3 spells CASIPQGGYVDYTF. CDR3 DNA: TGTGCCAGCATCCCACAGGGTGGGTATGTCGACTACACCTTC.

The gene calls are TRBV5-8 and TRBJ1-1; TRBD1 is a possible D gene (5 bases). The ends were cut back, 1 base at V and 7 bases at J, with 8 bases in the middle. This CDR3 region has 12 residues. Germline V gene data show CDR1 as SGHTS and CDR2 as YDEGEE. DNA of the CDR3: TGTGCCAGCAGCTTGCAGGGTCTTGAAGCTTTCTTT. Protein: CASSLQGLEAFF.

The chain joins TRBV9 to TRBJ1-2; maybe TRBD1 (5 bases). The germline V gene encodes CDR1 SGDLS and CDR2 YYNGEE. This CDR3 has 15 residues. The V end lost 3 bases, the J end lost 2 bases, and 14 bases lay between the germline ends. The CDR3 protein is CASSATAGRNYGYTF. CDR3 in DNA: TGTGCCAGCAGCGCGACAGCGGGGAGAAACTATGGCTACACCTTC.

The chain couples TRBV19 to TRBJ2-1; D is perhaps TRBD2 (6 bases). Trimming left V 7 bases short and J 8 bases short, with 18 bases between. Germline loops: CDR1 LNHDA, CDR2 SQIVND (reference sequence). The CDR3 is 14 amino acids. The chain's CDR3 is CASKMASVMDEQFF. The CDR3 nucleotides read TGTGCCAGTAAAATGGCTAGCGTTATGGATGAGCAGTTCTTC. Full variable domain (missing parts from reference TRBV19 and TRBJ2-1): DGGITQSPKYLFRKEGQNVTLSCEQNLNHDAMYWYRQDPGQGLRLIYYSQIVNDFQKGDIAEGYSVSREKKESFPLTVTSAQKNPTAFYLCASKMASVMDEQFFGPGTRLTVL.

V gene TRBV7-3 combines with J gene TRBJ1-2; 12 positions agree with TRBD1. J gave up 5 bases and V 5 bases, and 9 bases lay outside the gene matches. The CDR3 totals 16 residues. Germline CDR1 is SGHTA and CDR2 is FQGTGA. Written as DNA, the CDR3 is TGTGCCAGCAGCCCTTCCCCGGGACAGGGGGCTTATGGCTACACCTTC. Amino acids: CASSPSPGQGAYGYTF.

The chain joins TRBV5-4 to TRBJ1-1, with TRBD1 matching over 9 bases. Trimming at V came to 0 bases and at J to 5 bases, leaving 5 bases not matched to a gene. The CDR3 runs 15 residues. Germline V gene data show CDR1 as SGHNT and CDR2 as YYREEE (reference sequence). Here the CDR3 DNA reads TGTGCCAGCAGCTTGGCCGGACAGGGGAGAACTGAAGCTTTCTTT. As protein: CASSLAGQGRTEAFF.

The genes are TRBV5-1 and TRBJ1-2, with D unclear. Per germline, CDR1 SGHRS and CDR2 YFSETQ. The ends were cut back, 1 base at V and 6 bases at J, with 10 bases in the middle. The CDR3 is made up of 13 amino acids. In DNA form, the CDR3 reads TGCGCCAGCAGCTTGTTGGGGAAGGATGGCTACACCTTC. It translates to CASSLLGKDGYTF.

V is TRBV28 and J is TRBJ2-7; 7 bases match TRBD2. J lost 3 bases, V lost 1 base, and 3 bases had no gene match. CDR3 size: 14 residues. CDR1 is MDHEN, CDR2 SYDVKM, per germline. For the CDR3, the DNA is TGTGCCAGCAGTTTATTAGGGACTAACTACGAGCAGTACTTC. Translation gives CASSLLGTNYEQYF.

This clone was detected only a few times. V gene TRBV2 combines with J gene TRBJ1-6; 7 bases line up with TRBD1. Germline CDR1 is SNHLY and CDR2 is FYNNEI. Trimming at V came to 5 bases and at J to 5 bases, leaving 3 bases not matched to a gene. The CDR3 length is 14 residues. CDR3 DNA sequence: TGTGCCAGCAGTTCGACAGGGAATAATTCACCCCTCCACTTT. It yields the protein CASSSTGNNSPLHF.

The rearrangement links TRBV4-1 to TRBJ2-5; D uncertain. CDR1 MGHRA and CDR2 YSYEKL come from the germline V gene. The V gene lost 1 base and the J gene lost 5 bases, with 11 bases spanning the gap. This CDR3 region has 14 residues. In DNA, the CDR3 is TGCGCCAGCAGCCAAGGTGGTACCTTGGAGACCCAGTACTTC. Encoded protein: CASSQGGTLETQYF.

The chain has TRBV28 and TRBJ1-5, with D uncertain. Germline assignment: CDR1 MDHEN and CDR2 SYDVKM. Trimming shortened V by 0 bases and J by 3 bases, and 6 bases separated the two germline ends. The CDR3 runs to 14 residues. The CDR3 loop reads CASSLWRPNQPQHF. In DNA, the CDR3 is TGTGCCAGCAGTTTATGGCGCCCCAATCAGCCCCAGCATTTT. The full variable domain, rest sourced from reference TRBV28 and TRBJ1-5, is DVKVTQSSRYLVKRTGEKVFLECVQDMDHENMFWYRQDPGLGLRLIYFSYDVKMKEKGDIPEGYSVSREKKERFSLILESASTNQTSMYLCASSLWRPNQPQHFGDGTRLSIL.

The rearrangement uses TRBV6-6 and TRBJ1-2; 7 bases fit TRBD1. After removal of 6 bases from V and 0 bases from J, the junction contained 7 bases not matched to a gene. CDR1 MNHNY and CDR2 SVGAGI come from the germline V gene (reference sequence). The CDR3 length is 15 residues. The CDR3 loop reads CASRKGQSANYGYTF. CDR3 in DNA: TGTGCCAGCAGAAAGGGACAGTCCGCTAACTATGGCTACACCTTC.

The rearrangement uses TRBV4-1 and TRBJ2-1; 10 bases align to TRBD1. Germline lookup yields CDR1 MGHRA and CDR2 YSYEKL. V shed 4 bases and J 5 bases; nucleotides not matched to a gene: 8. There are 16 residues in the CDR3. CDR3 sequence (DNA): TGCGCCAGCAGCCCTCAGGACAGGGGGAACAACAATGAGCAGTTCTTC. Its translation is CASSPQDRGNNNEQFF.